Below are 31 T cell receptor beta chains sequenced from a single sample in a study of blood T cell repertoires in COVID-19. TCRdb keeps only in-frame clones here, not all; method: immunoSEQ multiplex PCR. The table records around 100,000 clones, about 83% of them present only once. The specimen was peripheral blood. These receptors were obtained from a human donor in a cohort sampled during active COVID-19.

As DNA, the CDR3 is TGTGCCAGCAGTTCGGGGGGAGGGCCCCAGCATTTT. As protein: CASSSGGGPQHF. J is TRBJ1-5 and V is TRBV6-6; possibly TRBD1 for D (5 bases). V dropped 4 bases and J dropped 9 bases, with 10 bases sitting between them. Germline loops: CDR1 MNHNY, CDR2 SVGAGI (reference sequence). The CDR3 runs 12 residues.

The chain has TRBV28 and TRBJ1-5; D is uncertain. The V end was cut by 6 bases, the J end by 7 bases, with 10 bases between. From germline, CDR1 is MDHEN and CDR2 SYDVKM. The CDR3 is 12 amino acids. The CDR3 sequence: CASSKTFQPQHF. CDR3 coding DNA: TGTGCCAGCAGCAAGACATTCCAGCCCCAGCATTTT.

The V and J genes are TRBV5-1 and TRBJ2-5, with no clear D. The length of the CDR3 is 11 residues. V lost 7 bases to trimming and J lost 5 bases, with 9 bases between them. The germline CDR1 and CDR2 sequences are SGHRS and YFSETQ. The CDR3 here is CASHDSETQYF. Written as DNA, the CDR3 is TGCGCCAGCCATGACTCCGAGACCCAGTACTTC.

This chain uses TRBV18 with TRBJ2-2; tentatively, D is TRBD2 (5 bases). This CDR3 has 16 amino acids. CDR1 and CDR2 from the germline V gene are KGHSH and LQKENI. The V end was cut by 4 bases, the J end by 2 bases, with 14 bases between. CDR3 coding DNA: TGTGCCAGCTCACAACCGACTACCAGCAACACCGGGGAGCTGTTTTTT. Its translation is CASSQPTTSNTGELFF. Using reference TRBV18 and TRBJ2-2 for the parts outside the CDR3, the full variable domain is NAGVMQNPRHLVRRRGQEARLRCSPMKGHSHVYWYRQLPEEGLKFMVYLQKENIIDESGMPKERFSAEFPKEGPSILRIQQVVRGDSAAYFCASSQPTTSNTGELFFGEGSRLTVL.

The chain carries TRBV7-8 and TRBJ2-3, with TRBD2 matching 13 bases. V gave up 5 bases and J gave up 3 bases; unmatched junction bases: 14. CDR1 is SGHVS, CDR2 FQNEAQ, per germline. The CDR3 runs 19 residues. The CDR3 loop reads CASSLYDWTSGSGTDTQYF. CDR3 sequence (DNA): TGTGCCAGCAGCCTCTATGATTGGACTAGCGGGAGTGGGACAGATACGCAGTATTTT.

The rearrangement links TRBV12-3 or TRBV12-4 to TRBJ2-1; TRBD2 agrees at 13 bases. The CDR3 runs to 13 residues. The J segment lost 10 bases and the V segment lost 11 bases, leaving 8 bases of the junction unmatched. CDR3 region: CAGGLAGAEEQFF. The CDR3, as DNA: TGTGCCGGAGGACTAGCGGGAGCGGAGGAGCAGTTCTTC.

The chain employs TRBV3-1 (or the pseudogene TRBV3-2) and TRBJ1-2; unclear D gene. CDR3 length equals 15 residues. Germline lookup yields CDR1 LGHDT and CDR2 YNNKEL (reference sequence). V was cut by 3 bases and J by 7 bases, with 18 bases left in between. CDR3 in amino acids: CASSQGGRQVAGYTF. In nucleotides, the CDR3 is TGTGCCAGCAGCCAGGGAGGGAGGCAGGTCGCTGGCTACACCTTC.

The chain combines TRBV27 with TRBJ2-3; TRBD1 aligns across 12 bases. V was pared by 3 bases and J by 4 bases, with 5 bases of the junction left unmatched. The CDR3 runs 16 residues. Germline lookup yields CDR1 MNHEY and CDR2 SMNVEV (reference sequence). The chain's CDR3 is CASSLGQGAGADTQYF. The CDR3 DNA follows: TGTGCCAGCAGTTTGGGACAGGGGGCAGGGGCAGATACGCAGTATTTT.

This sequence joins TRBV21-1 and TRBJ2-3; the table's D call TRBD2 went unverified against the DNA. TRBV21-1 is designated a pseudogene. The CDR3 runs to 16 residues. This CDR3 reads CASRSAGGPITDTQYF. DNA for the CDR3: TGTGCCAGCCGGAGTGCGGGAGGGCCAATAACAGATACGCAGTATTTT.

The CDR3 is CSVSGDNQPQHF. CDR3 bases: TGCAGCGTCTCCGGGGACAATCAGCCCCAGCATTTT. This chain links TRBV29-1 with TRBJ1-5; no clear D gene. Trimming left V 6 bases short and J 3 bases short, with 9 bases between. CDR1 is SQVTM, CDR2 ANQGSEA, per germline. This CDR3 region has 12 residues.

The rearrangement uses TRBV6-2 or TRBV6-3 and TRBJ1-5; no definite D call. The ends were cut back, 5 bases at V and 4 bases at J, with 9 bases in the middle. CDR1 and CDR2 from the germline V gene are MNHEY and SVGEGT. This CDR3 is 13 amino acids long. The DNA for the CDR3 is TGTGCCAGCAGTCCAGACGGGAATCAGCCCCAGCATTTT. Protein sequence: CASSPDGNQPQHF.

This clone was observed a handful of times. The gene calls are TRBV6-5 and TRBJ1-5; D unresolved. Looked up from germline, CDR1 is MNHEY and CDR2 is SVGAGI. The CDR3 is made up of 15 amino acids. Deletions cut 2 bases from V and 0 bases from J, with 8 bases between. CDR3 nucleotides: TGTGCCAGCAGTTACGCTGCTAATAGCAATCAGCCCCAGCATTTT. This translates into CASSYAANSNQPQHF.

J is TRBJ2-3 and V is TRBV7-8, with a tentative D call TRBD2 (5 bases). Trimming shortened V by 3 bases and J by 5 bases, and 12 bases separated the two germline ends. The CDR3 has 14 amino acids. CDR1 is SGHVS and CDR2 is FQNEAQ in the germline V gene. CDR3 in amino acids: CASSFPGWLDTQYF. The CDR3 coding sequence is TGTGCCAGCAGCTTCCCGGGGTGGTTAGATACGCAGTATTTT.

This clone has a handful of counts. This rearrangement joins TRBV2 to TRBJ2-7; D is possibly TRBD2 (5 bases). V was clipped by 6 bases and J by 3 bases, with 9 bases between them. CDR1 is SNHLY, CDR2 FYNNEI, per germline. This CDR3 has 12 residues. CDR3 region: CASRKLVYEQYF. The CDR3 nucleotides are TGTGCCAGCAGGAAACTAGTCTACGAGCAGTACTTC.

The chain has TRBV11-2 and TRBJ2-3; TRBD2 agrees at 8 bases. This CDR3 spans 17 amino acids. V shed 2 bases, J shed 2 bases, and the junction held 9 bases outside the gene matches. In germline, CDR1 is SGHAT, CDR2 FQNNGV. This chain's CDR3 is CASSLRSLAGYTDTQYF. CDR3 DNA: TGTGCCAGCAGCTTACGGTCCCTAGCGGGTTACACAGATACGCAGTATTTT.

The CDR3 DNA sequence: TGTGCCAGTAGTATAGGGTTAGCGTCCCTAGAGGAGCAGTTCTTC. Translating it yields CASSIGLASLEEQFF. The chain carries TRBV19 and TRBJ2-1; possible D gene TRBD2, 5 bases. This CDR3 comprises 15 residues. CDR1 and CDR2 (germline): LNHDA, SQIVND (reference sequence). The V end lost 1 base, the J end lost 10 bases, and 17 bases lay between the germline ends.

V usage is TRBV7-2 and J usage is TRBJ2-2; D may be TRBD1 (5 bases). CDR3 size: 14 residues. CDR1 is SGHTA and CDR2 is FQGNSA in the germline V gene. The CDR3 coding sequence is TGTGCAGAGGAAGGGGTTTTTCGTACCGGGGAGCTGTTTTTT. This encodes CAEEGVFRTGELFF.

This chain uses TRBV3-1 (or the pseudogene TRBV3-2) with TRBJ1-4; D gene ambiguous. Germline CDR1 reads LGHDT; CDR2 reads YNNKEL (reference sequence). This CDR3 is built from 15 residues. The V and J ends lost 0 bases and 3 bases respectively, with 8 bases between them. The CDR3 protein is CASSQDRRANEKLFF. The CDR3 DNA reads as TGTGCCAGCAGCCAAGATCGGAGGGCTAATGAAAAACTGTTTTTT.

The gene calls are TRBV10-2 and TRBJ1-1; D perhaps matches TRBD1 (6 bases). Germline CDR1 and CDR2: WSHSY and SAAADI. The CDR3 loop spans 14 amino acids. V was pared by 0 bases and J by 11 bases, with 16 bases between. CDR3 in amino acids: CASSESAKGVKAFF. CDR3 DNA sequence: TGCGCCAGCAGTGAGTCTGCGAAGGGGGTGAAGGCTTTCTTT.

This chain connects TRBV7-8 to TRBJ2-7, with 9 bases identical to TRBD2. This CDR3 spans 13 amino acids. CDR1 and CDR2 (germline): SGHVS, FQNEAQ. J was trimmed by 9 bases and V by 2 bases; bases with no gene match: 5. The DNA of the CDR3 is TGTGCCAGCAGCTTATCTTTACTAGCGGGGCAGTACTTC. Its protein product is CASSLSLLAGQYF.

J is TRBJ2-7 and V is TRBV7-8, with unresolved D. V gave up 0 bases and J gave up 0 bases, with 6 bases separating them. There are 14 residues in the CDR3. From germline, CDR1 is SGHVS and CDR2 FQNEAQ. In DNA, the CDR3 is TGTGCCAGCAGCTTAGCGCACAGCTCCTACGAGCAGTACTTC. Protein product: CASSLAHSSYEQYF.

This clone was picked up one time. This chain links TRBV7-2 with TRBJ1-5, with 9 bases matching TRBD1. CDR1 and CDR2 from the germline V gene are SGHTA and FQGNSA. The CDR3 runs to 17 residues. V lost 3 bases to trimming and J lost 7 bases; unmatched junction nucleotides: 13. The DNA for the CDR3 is TGTGCCAGCAGCTTGGGGGGGAGGACAGGGGCCTACCAGCCCCAGCATTTT. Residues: CASSLGGRTGAYQPQHF.

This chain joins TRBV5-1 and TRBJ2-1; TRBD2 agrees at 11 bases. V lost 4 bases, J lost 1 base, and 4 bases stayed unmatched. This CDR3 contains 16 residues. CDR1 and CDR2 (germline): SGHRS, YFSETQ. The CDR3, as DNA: TGCGCCAGCAGCCTGGGACTAGCGGTTTCCTACAATGAGCAGTTCTTC. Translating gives CASSLGLAVSYNEQFF.

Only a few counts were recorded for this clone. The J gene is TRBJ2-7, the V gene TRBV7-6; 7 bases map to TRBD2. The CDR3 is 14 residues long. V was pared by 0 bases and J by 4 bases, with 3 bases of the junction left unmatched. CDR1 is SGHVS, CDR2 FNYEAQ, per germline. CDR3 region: CASSLAGTTYEQYF. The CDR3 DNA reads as TGTGCCAGCAGCTTAGCGGGGACTACTTACGAGCAGTACTTC.

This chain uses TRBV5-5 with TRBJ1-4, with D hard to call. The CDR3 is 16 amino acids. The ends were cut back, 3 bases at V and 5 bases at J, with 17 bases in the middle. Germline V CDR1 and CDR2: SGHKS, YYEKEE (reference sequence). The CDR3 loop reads CASSSGTLDGNEKLFF. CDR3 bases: TGTGCCAGCAGCTCGGGAACTCTGGACGGCAATGAAAAACTGTTTTTT. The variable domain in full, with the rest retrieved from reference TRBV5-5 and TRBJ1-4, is DAGVTQSPTHLIKTRGQQVTLRCSPISGHKSVSWYQQVLGQGPQFIFQYYEKEERGRGNFPDRFSARQFPNYSSELNVNALLLGDSALYLCASSSGTLDGNEKLFFGSGTQLSVL.

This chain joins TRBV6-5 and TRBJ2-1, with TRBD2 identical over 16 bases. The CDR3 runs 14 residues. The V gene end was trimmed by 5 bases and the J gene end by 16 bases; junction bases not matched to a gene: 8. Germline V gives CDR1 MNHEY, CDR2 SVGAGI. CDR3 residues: CASSSGTSGRDLFF. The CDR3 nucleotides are TGTGCCAGCAGTAGCGGGACTAGCGGGAGGGACTTATTCTTC.

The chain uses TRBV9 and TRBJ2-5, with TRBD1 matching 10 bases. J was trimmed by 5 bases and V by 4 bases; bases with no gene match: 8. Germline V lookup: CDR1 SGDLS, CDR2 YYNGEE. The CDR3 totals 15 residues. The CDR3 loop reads CASSPKTGGRETQYF. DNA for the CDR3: TGTGCCAGCAGCCCGAAGACAGGGGGCAGGGAGACCCAGTACTTC. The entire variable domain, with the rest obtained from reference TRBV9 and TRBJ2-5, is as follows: DSGVTQTPKHLITATGQRVTLRCSPRSGDLSVYWYQQSLDQGLQFLIQYYNGEERAKGNILERFSAQQFPDLHSELNLSSLELGDSALYFCASSPKTGGRETQYFGPGTRLLVL.

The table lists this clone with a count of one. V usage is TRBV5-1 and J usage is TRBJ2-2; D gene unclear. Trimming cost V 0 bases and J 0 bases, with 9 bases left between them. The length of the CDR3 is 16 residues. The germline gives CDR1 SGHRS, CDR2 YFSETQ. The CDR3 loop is CASSLGAVANTGELFF. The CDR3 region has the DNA TGCGCCAGCAGCTTGGGGGCCGTCGCGAACACCGGGGAGCTGTTTTTT. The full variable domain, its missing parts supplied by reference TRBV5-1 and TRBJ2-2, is KAGVTQTPRYLIKTRGQQVTLSCSPISGHRSVSWYQQTPGQGLQFLFEYFSETQRNKGNFPGRFSGRQFSNSRSEMNVSTLELGDSALYLCASSLGAVANTGELFFGEGSRLTVL.

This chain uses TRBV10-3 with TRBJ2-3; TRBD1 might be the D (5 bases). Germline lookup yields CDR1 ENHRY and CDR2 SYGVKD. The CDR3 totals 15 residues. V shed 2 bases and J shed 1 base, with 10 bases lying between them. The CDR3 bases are TGTGCCATCAGTGAGGGGGCATTGGGCACAGATACGCAGTATTTT. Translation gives CAISEGALGTDTQYF.

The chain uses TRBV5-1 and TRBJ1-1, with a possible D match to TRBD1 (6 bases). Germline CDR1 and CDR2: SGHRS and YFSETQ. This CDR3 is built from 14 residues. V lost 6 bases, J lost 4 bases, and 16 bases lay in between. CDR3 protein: CASMTGSRGTEAFF. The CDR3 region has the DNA TGCGCCAGCATGACAGGATCCCGTGGCACTGAAGCTTTCTTT.

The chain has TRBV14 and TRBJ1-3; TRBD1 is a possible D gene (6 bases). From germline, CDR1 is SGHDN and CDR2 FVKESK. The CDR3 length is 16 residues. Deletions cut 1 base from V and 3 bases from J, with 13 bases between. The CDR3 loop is CASSQGNRVFGNTIYF. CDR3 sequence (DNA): TGTGCCAGCAGCCAAGGAAACAGGGTTTTTGGAAACACCATATATTTT.